The entry below describes one T cell receptor beta chain. The antigen this receptor binds is unknown. No qualities accompany the bases; no much larger clone lies one base away. Libraries were built with 5' RACE. The data were produced on an Illumina HiSeq 2500. A second PCR of 7 to 11 cycles was performed with a sample-barcoded 5' primer and a J-beta primer mix. A unique molecular identifier was introduced onto each TCR beta cDNA molecule by a template-switch 5' adaptor carrying 12 random nucleotides. At least 2.5 million CDR3-containing paired-end reads were obtained from each sample. The Mint cDNA synthesis kit, primed by a TRBC-specific oligonucleotide, was used to synthesize first-strand cDNA from all RNA. All cDNA was treated with uracil-DNA glycosylase and then went through a first 18-cycle PCR with the universal primers M1SS and BC2_uni_R. The study's own analysis went as follows. For normalization, 1 million high-quality reads, each with a distinct molecular identifier, were randomly selected from each sample. Instead of being binned into consensus sequences, reads that shared molecular identifiers were thrown out. MiTCR, with a Q25 quality threshold and the strictest error-elimination algorithm, was used for CDR3 identification, clonotype clustering and error correction. A nonparametric unseen species model with Euler transformation was used to estimate lower-bound total TCR beta diversity. TCRdb applied fastp at Q25 and MiXCR to the public reads, then kept only in-frame beta chains. CDR3 protein duplicates are merged, each entry listing the most common genes and DNA. TCRdb assigned the V and J calls; the authors' analysis was not used. The sample data list about 800,000 distinct CDR3 sequences, and around 45% of these were observed just once. The ten top clones hold about a sixth of the sample.

This sample is drawn from a study of blood T cells in healthy people across ages (dated by TCRdb to 2014 to 2015). Describing the broader study: Template switching captured roughly one uniquely barcoded TCR beta cDNA molecule per two T cells in model experiments. To track age-related changes in TCR beta repertoire diversity, the study relied on deep sequencing normalized with unique cDNA molecular identifiers. Donors were grouped into four age groups: young (average roughly 17 years), middle-aged (around 39), aged (roughly 62) and long-lived (about 89). For two donors (one aged 18 to 30 and one aged 80 or older), the study analyzed two additional independent replicas of 1 million unique cDNA reads from the same blood draw. To avoid experimental bias, donors of different ages were distributed randomly across sequencing lanes. Broad study findings and their caveats: Estimates of total diversity based on one million sequenced T cells were regarded as lower bounds and as underestimates. The percentage of naive T cells measured by flow cytometry correlated strongly with observed TCR beta diversity. Since profiling was done on bulk unsorted PBMCs, naive and antigen-experienced compartments could not be conclusively compared. Because donor CMV infection status was unknown, age-related changes in expanded clonotypes were potentially confounded. Compared with the aged group, the long-lived group had more naive CD4+ T cells, fewer expanded clones and increased TCR diversity, a pattern suggesting age selection. Observed TCR beta diversity per million T cells fell roughly linearly with age, and a significant reduction was already apparent by age around 39.

The donors were some 39 Caucasian individuals from Russia, aged 6 to 90 years, who were systemically healthy. Each donor gave 9 to 10 milliliters of peripheral blood, collected into EDTA-treated Vacutainer tubes. PBMCs were isolated by Ficoll-Paque density-gradient centrifugation, with at least 7 million obtained per sample. Total RNA, at least 5 micrograms per sample, was extracted from PBMCs with Trizol reagent. The percentages of naive CD45RAhigh/CD27high T cells were determined by flow cytometry on a PBMC aliquot from every donor. CDR1 and CDR2, looked up from the germline V gene, are MDHEN and SYDVKM. Deletion took 2 bases off V and 1 base off J, with a span of 14 bases between the germline ends. Inclusive of the bounding cysteine and phenylalanine, the CDR3 is 17 residues long. The entry retains the CDR3 DNA only, 51 bases that are in frame from base 1.

This clonotype was obtained from a man of 80 years or more in good health. Sample: blood. Recombination connected TRBV28 to TRBJ1-4; a confident D gene designation cannot be given. The nucleotides read TGTGCCAGCAGTTTAATAGGCAGGACGGAAACTAATGAAAAACTGTTTTTT. Its protein product is CASSLIGRTETNEKLFF.